A selection of T cell receptor beta chains follows, all from one sample in a study of cytomegalovirus exposure and HLA in healthy donors. The table came from immunoSEQ multiplex PCR; TCRdb's copy has only in-frame clones and leaves some out. The sample includes tens of thousands of clones, roughly nine tenths of them seen just once. Material for sequencing was PBMCs. The receptors come from a young man in good health and CMV-seronegative. CDR3s include the opening cysteine and the closing phenylalanine or tryptophan. The D gene is left open where the match is weak. The size field is filled for only some rows; it gives once, few, many or a size class.

d_call,j_call,clone_size,v_call,cdr3_nt,cdr3_aa
TRBD2,TRBJ2-7,-,TRBV5-1,TGCGCCAGCAGCTCTACTAGCGAGAGGTCGCGGGAGCAGTACTTC,CASSSTSERSREQYF
-,TRBJ2-3,-,TRBV19,TGTGCCAGTAGATGGCTAGTCGCAGATACGCAGTATTTT,CASRWLVADTQYF
-,TRBJ2-3,-,TRBV5-4,TGTGCCAGCAGCTTCACAGGGTACACAGATACGCAGTATTTT,CASSFTGYTDTQYF
TRBD1,TRBJ2-4,-,TRBV27,TGTGCCAGCAGTTCGCAGACAGGGTCCAAAAACATTCAGTACTTC,CASSSQTGSKNIQYF
-,TRBJ1-5,-,TRBV12-5,TGTGCTAGTGCCCCGGCGCAGGAATATCAGCCCCAGCATTTT,CASAPAQEYQPQHF
TRBD1,TRBJ1-1,-,TRBV28,TGTGCCAGCAAGGTGACAGGGACCTATACTGAAGCTTTCTTT,CASKVTGTYTEAFF
TRBD1,TRBJ2-7,-,TRBV14,TGTGCCAGCAGCTCCGGGACAGGGAGATACGAGCAGTACTTC,CASSSGTGRYEQYF
-,TRBJ1-1,-,TRBV30,TGTGCCTGGAGTCTCGGGAGTAACACTGAAGCTTTCTTT,CAWSLGSNTEAFF
TRBD2,TRBJ2-3,-,TRBV28,TGTGCCAGCAGCGCCACTGGACTAGCGGGAGGCCCTCATAGTGATACGCAGTATTTT,CASSATGLAGGPHSDTQYF
-,TRBJ1-3,medium-sized,TRBV27,TGTGCCAGCAGAATCGGGGGGGGTTCTGGAAACACCATATATTTT,CASRIGGGSGNTIYF
-,TRBJ2-3,-,TRBV5-6,TGTGCCAGCAGCTTGGCGGGGACGCAGTATTTT,CASSLAGTQYF
-,TRBJ2-1,-,TRBV5-1,TGCGCCAGCAGCGGGGGGACTGCCCACAATGAGCAGTTCTTC,CASSGGTAHNEQFF
-,TRBJ2-6,-,TRBV27,TGTGCCAGCAGTTTCTGGGAGACCGGGGCCAACGTCCTGACTTTC,CASSFWETGANVLTF
TRBD1,TRBJ2-1,-,TRBV4-3,TGCGCCAGCAGCCAAGATTTGGAGACAGGGGCCTACAATGAGCAGTTCTTC,CASSQDLETGAYNEQFF
-,TRBJ2-7,-,TRBV7-8,TGTGCCAGCAGCTTAGGATGGGTCGGTCAGGACGAGCAGTACTTC,CASSLGWVGQDEQYF
-,TRBJ2-1,-,TRBV30,TGTGCCTGGACCCTTGCGGGAAAACCCAGCGATGAGCAGTTCTTC,CAWTLAGKPSDEQFF
-,TRBJ1-2,-,TRBV7-9,TGTGCCAGCAGTCCCGGGCCAGGGAACTATGGCTACACCTTC,CASSPGPGNYGYTF
TRBD1,TRBJ2-2,-,TRBV7-9,TGTGCCAGCAGCCGATGGGGGACAGATAACACCGGGGAGCTGTTTTTT,CASSRWGTDNTGELFF
-,TRBJ2-1,-,TRBV5-1,TGCGCCAGCAGCTTTCTAGGAGCCTCCTACAATGAGCAGTTCTTC,CASSFLGASYNEQFF
-,TRBJ2-5,-,TRBV27,TGTGCCACCCGCCAGTCAGAGACCCAGTACTTC,CATRQSETQYF
-,TRBJ1-3,-,TRBV15,TGTGCCACCAGCAGAGATGAGGCGGCAAAGGGAAACACCATATATTTT,CATSRDEAAKGNTIYF
-,TRBJ2-3,-,TRBV2,TGTGCCAGCGACTATACTAGCACAGATACGCAGTATTTT,CASDYTSTDTQYF
-,TRBJ2-7,-,TRBV15,TGTGCCACCAGCAGAGATAGGGGTAGCCTCGAGCAGTACTTC,CATSRDRGSLEQYF
-,TRBJ2-3,-,TRBV20-1,TGCAGTGCTACCTCCGGTGATACGCAGTATTTT,CSATSGDTQYF
TRBD1,TRBJ2-5,-,TRBV30,TGTGCCTGGAGTCGGGGACAGGGCTACGGAGAGACCCAGTACTTC,CAWSRGQGYGETQYF
TRBD2,TRBJ2-1,-,TRBV28,TGTGCCAGCAAGGAGGGATTAGCGGGAGACTTACTCCGCAATGAGCAGTTCTTC,CASKEGLAGDLLRNEQFF
-,TRBJ1-3,once,TRBV4-1,TGCGCCAGCAGGAAGCCACAGGGAAGAAACACCATATATTTT,CASRKPQGRNTIYF
-,TRBJ2-3,-,TRBV6-5,TGTGCCAGCAGAAAGGGGTACGGCCCAGATACGCAGTATTTT,CASRKGYGPDTQYF
-,TRBJ2-1,-,TRBV15,TGTGCCACCAGCAGACGGGAGCGGTGGAATGAGCAGTTCTTC,CATSRRERWNEQFF
TRBD2,TRBJ2-5,-,TRBV28,TGTGCCAGCAGTCCCCAGGGGATCGAAGCGGGAGCCGGGGAGACCCAGTACTTC,CASSPQGIEAGAGETQYF
TRBD2,TRBJ2-7,-,TRBV7-8,TGTGCCAGCAGCTTAACGGGAGGCTACGAGCAGTACTTC,CASSLTGGYEQYF
-,TRBJ1-4,once,TRBV4-2,TGTGCCAGCAGCCAAGATCGGGGTGAAAAACTGTTTTTT,CASSQDRGEKLFF
TRBD2,TRBJ2-1,-,TRBV7-9,TGTGCCAGCAGCTTACGGTCCTATGCGGAGCGGGAATACAATGAGCAGTTCTTC,CASSLRSYAEREYNEQFF
TRBD2,TRBJ2-7,-,TRBV11-3,TGTGCCAGCAGCTTAGCAACCGGACTAGCGGGAGGACTCCCCTACGAGCAGTACTTC,CASSLATGLAGGLPYEQYF
-,TRBJ2-2,-,TRBV10-3,TGTGCCATCAGTGGAGGGACTGCAAGCGGGGAGCTGTTTTTT,CAISGGTASGELFF
TRBD1,TRBJ2-7,-,TRBV9,TGTGCCAGCAGCGTAGGTCCGGGACAGGGGGCCGAGCAGTACTTC,CASSVGPGQGAEQYF
-,TRBJ1-4,-,TRBV18,TGTGCCAGCTCACCTGCAGGGATATCTTTTAATGAAAAACTGTTTTTT,CASSPAGISFNEKLFF
-,TRBJ1-5,-,TRBV9,TGTGCCAGCAGCGTGAGGGGGTTTGATCAGCCCCAGCATTTT,CASSVRGFDQPQHF
TRBD1,TRBJ2-2,once,TRBV5-1,TGCGCCAGCAGCCCCGGACAGGGACACACCGGGGAGCTGTTTTTT,CASSPGQGHTGELFF
-,TRBJ2-1,-,TRBV7-2,TGTGCCAGCAGCTTATTCGGCGGGTACAATGAGCAGTTCTTC,CASSLFGGYNEQFF